What follows are 18 T cell receptor beta chains derived from one specimen sequenced in a study of T cell responses to AZD1222 COVID-19 vaccine. Clones were read by immunoSEQ multiplex PCR, and TCRdb kept only the in-frame ones, dropping some. The profile shows 90,000 to 120,000 clones, approximately 87% of them singletons. Sequenced material: peripheral blood, taken on day 0 of AZD1222 vaccination. The receptors were sampled from an adult in good health.

V gene TRBV19 combines with J gene TRBJ1-2, with 8 bases identical to TRBD1. CDR1 and CDR2 from the germline V gene are LNHDA and SQIVND (reference sequence). The CDR3 runs to 14 residues. With 10 bases clipped from V and 8 bases from J, the junction kept 15 bases outside the gene matches. CDR3 bases: TGTGCCACCTTAGATTTCCAGGGGGCGAAAGGCTACACCTTC. It yields the protein CATLDFQGAKGYTF.

This chain joins TRBV19 and TRBJ1-6, with a tentative D call TRBD1 (5 bases). The V gene lost 4 bases and the J gene lost 9 bases, with 16 bases spanning the gap. In germline, CDR1 is LNHDA, CDR2 SQIVND (reference sequence). The CDR3 length is 15 residues. The CDR3 sequence is CASSKGRPIGSPLHF. As DNA, the CDR3 is TGTGCCAGTAGTAAGGGGAGGCCTATTGGTTCACCCCTCCACTTT.

The V call is TRBV19, the J call TRBJ1-4, with a possible D match to TRBD1 (5 bases). The CDR3 extends over 16 amino acids. V shed 6 bases and J shed 8 bases, with 22 bases lying between them. CDR1 and CDR2 (germline): LNHDA, SQIVND (reference sequence). CDR3 protein: CASSPPGGGRDEKLFF. CDR3 nucleotides: TGTGCCAGTAGCCCCCCCGGCGGGGGTCGTGACGAAAAACTGTTTTTT.

The V gene is TRBV5-4, the J gene TRBJ2-1; 8 bases match TRBD1. V shed 0 bases, J shed 3 bases, and the junction held 5 bases outside the gene matches. The CDR3 is 16 amino acids. Germline CDR1 is SGHNT and CDR2 is YYREEE (reference sequence). For the CDR3, the DNA is TGTGCCAGCAGCTTGGGGGACAGGAACATCTACAATGAGCAGTTCTTC. It encodes CASSLGDRNIYNEQFF. The full variable domain, completed using reference TRBV5-4 and TRBJ2-1, is ETGVTQSPTHLIKTRGQQVTLRCSSQSGHNTVSWYQQALGQGPQFIFQYYREEENGRGNFPPRFSGLQFPNYSSELNVNALELDDSALYLCASSLGDRNIYNEQFFGPGTRLTVL.

This clone was detected only once. This rearrangement joins TRBV4-1 to TRBJ2-3; 7 bases agree with TRBD2. Germline V gene lookup returns CDR1 MGHRA and CDR2 YSYEKL. J was trimmed by 2 bases and V by 7 bases; bases with no gene match: 12. The CDR3 consists of 16 residues. CDR3 protein: CASKPGRSSVTDTQYF. The CDR3, as DNA: TGCGCCAGCAAACCCGGGAGGTCTAGCGTCACAGATACGCAGTATTTT.

Comment on this clone: At one boundary the junction diverges from the germline segment, which might be a read error. V is TRBV11-2 and J is TRBJ1-6; TRBD1 might be the D (5 bases). CDR3 length: 13 residues. Looked up from germline, CDR1 is SGHAT and CDR2 is FQNNGV. CDR3 loop: CASSLDQGRSTDF. CDR3 DNA: TGTGCCAGCAGCTTAGATCAGGGCAGGTCAACCGACTTT.

This clone has more than one count but fewer than ten. The chain joins TRBV2 to TRBJ2-4; D gene ambiguous. The CDR3 is 16 amino acids. The V gene's germline CDR1 is SNHLY and CDR2 FYNNEI. The V end was cut by 2 bases, the J end by 3 bases, with 14 bases between. The CDR3 coding sequence is TGTGCCAGCAGTGAAACCCGGGTTCTAATCAAAAACATTCAGTACTTC. Its protein product is CASSETRVLIKNIQYF. The full variable domain, in which reference TRBV2 and TRBJ2-4 provide the parts outside the CDR3, is EPEVTQTPSHQVTQMGQEVILRCVPISNHLYFYWYRQILGQKVEFLVSFYNNEISEKSEIFDDQFSVERPDGSNFTLKIRSTKLEDSAMYFCASSETRVLIKNIQYFGAGTRLSVL.

This rearrangement joins TRBV7-2 to TRBJ1-4, with 7 positions matching TRBD1. This CDR3 is built from 15 residues. Trimming took 4 bases from V and 8 from J; bases not matched to a gene: 10. The germline V gene encodes CDR1 SGHTA and CDR2 FQGNSA. This CDR3 reads CASSYSRDRSEKLFF. The DNA for the CDR3 is TGTGCCAGCAGCTATTCTCGGGACAGAAGCGAAAAACTGTTTTTT.

This sequence joins TRBV21-1 and TRBJ1-5; whether TRBD1, the table's D call, matches the DNA was not checked. TRBV21-1 is a pseudogene. CDR3 size: 15 residues. The DNA for the CDR3 is TGTGCCAGTCGGACAGGGAAGGAGGGCAATCAGCCCCAGCATTTT. Its translation is CASRTGKEGNQPQHF.

This chain uses TRBV5-5 with TRBJ1-1; 7 nucleotides match TRBD1. This CDR3 is 13 amino acids long. With 4 bases clipped from V and 4 bases from J, the junction kept 4 bases outside the gene matches. Germline-derived CDR1 and CDR2 are SGHKS and YYEKEE (reference sequence). This CDR3 reads CASSLEGATEAFF. The CDR3 DNA reads TGTGCCAGCAGCCTTGAGGGGGCCACTGAAGCTTTCTTT. Combining the CDR3 with reference TRBV5-5 and TRBJ1-1 gives the whole variable domain DAGVTQSPTHLIKTRGQQVTLRCSPISGHKSVSWYQQVLGQGPQFIFQYYEKEERGRGNFPDRFSARQFPNYSSELNVNALLLGDSALYLCASSLEGATEAFFGQGTRLTVV.

Here the CDR3 reads CASSLGTGGAYGYTF. CDR3 sequence (DNA): TGTGCCAGCTCACTAGGGACAGGGGGCGCCTATGGCTACACCTTC. The V call is TRBV18, the J call TRBJ1-2; 12 bases align to TRBD1. V was clipped by 4 bases and J by 4 bases; unmatched bases: 4. Germline V lookup: CDR1 KGHSH, CDR2 LQKENI. This CDR3 has 15 amino acids.

This CDR3 is CASSIFTGAYEQYF. CDR3 coding DNA: TGTGCCAGCAGCATCTTTACAGGGGCGTACGAGCAGTACTTC. The V call is TRBV11-1, the J call TRBJ2-7; TRBD1 matches at 7 bases. The CDR3 consists of 14 residues. Losses at the gene ends were 5 bases for V and 4 bases for J; bases not matched to a gene: 8. CDR1 and CDR2 (germline): SGHAT, FQDESV (reference sequence).

The chain uses TRBV6-1 and TRBJ1-1; no reliable D call. With 1 base removed from V and 5 bases from J, the gap between germline ends came to 5 bases. Germline lookup yields CDR1 MNHNS and CDR2 SASEGT. This CDR3 spans 12 amino acids. The CDR3 bases are TGTGCCAGCAGTGAAGAATGGACTGAAGCTTTCTTT. This codes for CASSEEWTEAFF.

V is TRBV5-5 and J is TRBJ2-6; TRBD1 matches at 8 bases. CDR3 size: 15 residues. After removal of 4 bases from V and 3 bases from J, the junction contained 3 bases not matched to a gene. Germline V CDR1 and CDR2: SGHKS, YYEKEE (reference sequence). CDR3 coding DNA: TGTGCCAGCAGCCCGACAGGGGATGGGGCCAACGTCCTGACTTTC. Its translation is CASSPTGDGANVLTF.

The chain joins TRBV2 to TRBJ1-1; no reliable D call. With 4 bases removed from V and 1 base from J, the gap between germline ends came to 7 bases. Germline CDR1 reads SNHLY; CDR2 reads FYNNEI. This CDR3 is built from 13 residues. DNA for the CDR3: TGTGCCAGCAGTGGCCGACAGAACACTGAAGCTTTCTTT. It yields the protein CASSGRQNTEAFF.

The rearrangement joins TRBV19 to TRBJ1-1; TRBD1 matches at 7 bases. CDR1 is LNHDA, CDR2 SQIVND, per germline (reference sequence). The CDR3 is 15 residues long. V lost 4 bases to trimming and J lost 7 bases; unmatched junction nucleotides: 12. Here the CDR3 DNA reads TGTGCCAGTAGTACCGAGACAGGGCCCAAGAGTGAAGCTTTCTTT. Translating it yields CASSTETGPKSEAFF.

As regards this clone: Germline is not matched at one junction end, which may reflect a read error. The chain couples TRBV15 to TRBJ2-7, with D perhaps assigned TRBD1 or TRBD2 (6 bases each). CDR3 length: 16 residues. Germline V gene lookup returns CDR1 LNHNV and CDR2 YYDKDF (reference sequence). The CDR3 loop reads CATSRGVGGPSHEQYF. For the CDR3, the DNA is TGTGCCACCAGCAGAGGGGTCGGGGGCCCCTCCCACGAGCAGTACTTC.

The chain recombines TRBV5-6 with TRBJ2-3; 14 bases fit TRBD2. J gave up 1 base and V 2 bases, and 3 bases lay outside the gene matches. Germline CDR1 is SGHDT and CDR2 is YYEEEE. The length of the CDR3 is 17 residues. CDR3 DNA sequence: TGTGCCAGCAGCTTTGGGGGACTAGCGGGGGGCACAGATACGCAGTATTTT. It is translated as CASSFGGLAGGTDTQYF.